The clone carrying this TCR beta chain showed up just a few times. This record belongs to a study of post-analysis software for immune sequencing data. TCR beta cDNA libraries included unique molecular identifiers. TCRdb redid the calling of the PCR reads with MiXCR, one entry per CDR3 protein. The sample comprises a few hundred thousand distinct CDR3 sequences, under 55% of which are singletons, and around 10% rests with the top ten. The origin of this receptor is a girl between 10 and 17 years old with multiple sclerosis. Sequencing was done on a sample of blood.

CDR3 nucleotide sequence: TGTGCCACCAGATTAACAGGTTCTGCGACCCAGTACTTC. It specifies CATRLTGSATQYF. The chain joins TRBV15 to TRBJ2-5; a weak D match, TRBD1 (5 bases). CDR1 and CDR2 from the germline V gene are LNHNV and YYDKDF (reference sequence). The V gene lost 6 bases and the J gene lost 7 bases, with 15 bases spanning the gap. This CDR3 spans 13 amino acids. Full variable domain (missing parts from reference TRBV15 and TRBJ2-5): DAMVIQNPRYQVTQFGKPVTLSCSQTLNHNVMYWYQQKSSQAPKLLFHYYDKDFNNEADTPDNFQSRRPNTSFCFLDIRSPGLGDTAMYLCATRLTGSATQYFGPGTRLLVL.